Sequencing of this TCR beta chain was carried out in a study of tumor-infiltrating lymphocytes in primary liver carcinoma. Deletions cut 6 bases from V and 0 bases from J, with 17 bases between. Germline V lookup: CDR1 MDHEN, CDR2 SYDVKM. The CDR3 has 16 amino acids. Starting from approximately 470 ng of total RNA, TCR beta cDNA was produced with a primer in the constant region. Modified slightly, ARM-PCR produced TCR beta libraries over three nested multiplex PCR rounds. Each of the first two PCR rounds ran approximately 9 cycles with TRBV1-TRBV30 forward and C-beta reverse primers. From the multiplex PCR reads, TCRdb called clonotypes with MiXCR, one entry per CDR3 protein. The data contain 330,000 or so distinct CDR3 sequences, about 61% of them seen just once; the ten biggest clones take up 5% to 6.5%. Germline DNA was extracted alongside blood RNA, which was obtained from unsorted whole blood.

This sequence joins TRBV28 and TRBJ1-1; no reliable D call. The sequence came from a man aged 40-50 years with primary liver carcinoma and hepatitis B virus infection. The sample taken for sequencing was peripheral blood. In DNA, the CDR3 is TGTGCCAGCAGCTTTGCCGTTGGACCACTGAACACTGAAGCTTTCTTT. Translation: CASSFAVGPLNTEAFF.